Listed below are T cell receptor beta chains from one sample, sequenced in a study of vaccination effects on CD4 cells after COVID-19. No cognate antigen is known for these TCRs. The table came from immunoSEQ multiplex PCR; TCRdb's copy has only in-frame clones and leaves some out. Among about 43,000 clones listed, 70% to 80% were seen once. The source material was CD4+ T cells from PBMCs cultured with SARS-CoV-2 spike peptides, sampled before COVID-19 vaccination. The receptors were gathered from a human donor who received a COVID-19 vaccine. Each CDR3 is given with its conserved first and last residue. The D gene is left open where the match is weak. Some rows mark clone size as missing; the rest say once, few, many or name a class of expanded clone.

D gene: NA; clone size: once; CDR3 length: 15; V gene: TRBV24-1; J gene: TRBJ2-3; CDR3 protein: CATSDARGFSDTQYF; CDR3 DNA: TGTGCCACCAGTGACGCCAGGGGCTTCTCAGATACGCAGTATTTT
D gene: NA; clone size: few; CDR3 length: 14; V gene: TRBV5-1; J gene: TRBJ1-2; CDR3 protein: CASSLAGKRYGYTF; CDR3 DNA: TGCGCCAGCAGCTTGGCCGGGAAGCGATATGGCTACACCTTC
D gene: TRBD1; clone size: NA; CDR3 length: 16; V gene: TRBV18; J gene: TRBJ2-2; CDR3 protein: CASSPRGTGPSGELFF; CDR3 DNA: TGTGCCAGCTCACCACGGGGGACAGGGCCATCCGGGGAGCTGTTTTTT
D gene: NA; clone size: few; CDR3 length: 11; V gene: TRBV24-1; J gene: TRBJ1-1; CDR3 protein: CATSDSTEAFF; CDR3 DNA: TGTGCCACCAGTGATTCCACTGAAGCTTTCTTT
D gene: NA; clone size: few; CDR3 length: 12; V gene: TRBV11-1; J gene: TRBJ1-4; CDR3 protein: CAFKRGSEKLFF; CDR3 DNA: TGTGCCTTCAAGAGGGGATCTGAAAAACTGTTTTTT
D gene: NA; clone size: NA; CDR3 length: 14; V gene: TRBV27; J gene: TRBJ2-3; CDR3 protein: CASSLSPPTDTQYF; CDR3 DNA: TGTGCCAGCAGTTTATCGCCCCCCACAGATACGCAGTATTTT
D gene: NA; clone size: NA; CDR3 length: 13; V gene: TRBV5-1; J gene: TRBJ2-5; CDR3 protein: CASSLANGETQYF; CDR3 DNA: TGCGCCAGCAGCTTGGCCAACGGAGAGACCCAGTACTTC
D gene: NA; clone size: NA; CDR3 length: 15; V gene: TRBV7-9; J gene: TRBJ1-3; CDR3 protein: CASSSLAEAGNTIYF; CDR3 DNA: TGTGCCAGCAGCTCCTTAGCGGAGGCTGGAAACACCATATATTTT
D gene: NA; clone size: once; CDR3 length: 14; V gene: TRBV28; J gene: TRBJ2-5; CDR3 protein: CASGEPGTQETQYF; CDR3 DNA: TGTGCCAGCGGAGAACCCGGGACCCAAGAGACCCAGTACTTC
D gene: NA; clone size: NA; CDR3 length: 16; V gene: TRBV6-5; J gene: TRBJ1-3; CDR3 protein: CASSFSGQNSGNTIYF; CDR3 DNA: TGTGCCAGCAGTTTTTCGGGACAAAACTCTGGAAACACCATATATTTT
D gene: TRBD1; clone size: NA; CDR3 length: 15; V gene: TRBV6-2/TRBV6-3; J gene: TRBJ2-5; CDR3 protein: CASTPDRGRVETQYF; CDR3 DNA: TGTGCCAGCACCCCGGACAGGGGGCGCGTGGAGACCCAGTACTTC
D gene: NA; clone size: NA; CDR3 length: 12; V gene: TRBV19; J gene: TRBJ2-2; CDR3 protein: CASRDATGRLFF; CDR3 DNA: TGTGCCAGTAGAGACGCCACGGGTCGGCTGTTTTTT
D gene: NA; clone size: few; CDR3 length: 15; V gene: TRBV19; J gene: TRBJ2-2; CDR3 protein: CASSMRVLDTGELFF; CDR3 DNA: TGTGCCAGTAGTATGCGGGTGTTAGACACCGGGGAGCTGTTTTTT
D gene: NA; clone size: NA; CDR3 length: 12; V gene: TRBV19; J gene: TRBJ1-5; CDR3 protein: CASCWGNQPQHF; CDR3 DNA: TGTGCCAGTTGTTGGGGGAATCAGCCCCAGCATTTT
D gene: TRBD1; clone size: NA; CDR3 length: 17; V gene: TRBV11-3; J gene: TRBJ1-6; CDR3 protein: CASSLIDRGSYNSPLHF; CDR3 DNA: TGTGCCAGCAGCTTAATCGACAGGGGGTCCTATAATTCACCCCTCCACTTT
D gene: NA; clone size: NA; CDR3 length: 16; V gene: TRBV5-1; J gene: TRBJ2-1; CDR3 protein: CASSLVGSGVGNEQFF; CDR3 DNA: TGCGCCAGCAGCTTGGTCGGGAGTGGGGTAGGGAATGAGCAGTTCTTC
D gene: NA; clone size: NA; CDR3 length: 14; V gene: TRBV24-1; J gene: TRBJ2-5; CDR3 protein: CATSDFQGLETQYF; CDR3 DNA: TGTGCCACCAGTGATTTCCAGGGGCTGGAGACCCAGTACTTC
D gene: NA; clone size: NA; CDR3 length: 15; V gene: TRBV5-5; J gene: TRBJ1-2; CDR3 protein: CASSLVPGPNYGYTF; CDR3 DNA: TGTGCCAGCAGCTTGGTCCCAGGGCCCAACTATGGCTACACCTTC
D gene: NA; clone size: NA; CDR3 length: 13; V gene: TRBV29-1; J gene: TRBJ2-1; CDR3 protein: CSVDQGTYNEQFF; CDR3 DNA: TGCAGCGTGGACCAGGGGACCTACAATGAGCAGTTCTTC
D gene: NA; clone size: once; CDR3 length: 15; V gene: TRBV5-1; J gene: TRBJ2-5; CDR3 protein: CASGAALMEQETQYF; CDR3 DNA: TGCGCCAGCGGGGCGGCTCTAATGGAGCAAGAGACCCAGTACTTC
D gene: NA; clone size: few; CDR3 length: 13; V gene: TRBV2; J gene: TRBJ1-1; CDR3 protein: CASSLRGMAEAFF; CDR3 DNA: TGTGCCAGCAGTCTCAGAGGGATGGCTGAAGCTTTCTTT
D gene: TRBD2; clone size: few; CDR3 length: 16; V gene: TRBV11-2; J gene: TRBJ2-1; CDR3 protein: CASSTPSGGSYNEQFF; CDR3 DNA: TGTGCCAGCAGCACGCCGAGCGGGGGCTCCTACAATGAGCAGTTCTTC
D gene: NA; clone size: once; CDR3 length: 17; V gene: TRBV4-3; J gene: TRBJ2-5; CDR3 protein: CASSQAETGGGVATQYF; CDR3 DNA: TGCGCCAGCAGCCAAGCCGAGACAGGCGGCGGGGTGGCGACCCAGTACTTC
D gene: NA; clone size: NA; CDR3 length: 16; V gene: TRBV24-1; J gene: TRBJ1-4; CDR3 protein: CATSETLNGGNEKLFF; CDR3 DNA: TGTGCCACCAGTGAGACTCTTAACGGGGGTAATGAAAAACTGTTTTTT
D gene: TRBD1; clone size: NA; CDR3 length: 15; V gene: TRBV7-2; J gene: TRBJ2-1; CDR3 protein: CASSLRGQGVNEQFF; CDR3 DNA: TGTGCCAGCAGCTTAAGGGGACAGGGGGTCAATGAGCAGTTCTTC
D gene: NA; clone size: NA; CDR3 length: 15; V gene: TRBV19; J gene: TRBJ2-2; CDR3 protein: CASSSQAVGTGELFF; CDR3 DNA: TGTGCCAGTAGTTCCCAGGCAGTTGGCACCGGGGAGCTGTTTTTT
D gene: NA; clone size: NA; CDR3 length: 15; V gene: TRBV7-9; J gene: TRBJ1-1; CDR3 protein: CASSLLGSLNTEAFF; CDR3 DNA: TGTGCCAGCAGCTTATTGGGCAGTTTGAACACTGAAGCTTTCTTT
D gene: NA; clone size: few; CDR3 length: 15; V gene: TRBV19; J gene: TRBJ1-1; CDR3 protein: CASSVRSGANTEAFF; CDR3 DNA: TGTGCCAGTAGTGTCCGCTCAGGGGCAAACACTGAAGCTTTCTTT
D gene: TRBD1; clone size: NA; CDR3 length: 17; V gene: TRBV7-8; J gene: TRBJ1-2; CDR3 protein: CASSLLGDRGAVGGYTF; CDR3 DNA: TGTGCCAGCAGCTTATTAGGGGACAGGGGGGCTGTGGGCGGCTACACCTTC
D gene: TRBD1; clone size: NA; CDR3 length: 15; V gene: TRBV19; J gene: TRBJ2-5; CDR3 protein: CASSSRTGDQETQYF; CDR3 DNA: TGTGCCAGTAGTTCCCGGACAGGCGACCAAGAGACCCAGTACTTC
D gene: NA; clone size: NA; CDR3 length: 14; V gene: TRBV6-5; J gene: TRBJ1-2; CDR3 protein: CASTVEGLNYGYTF; CDR3 DNA: TGTGCCAGCACAGTGGAGGGCCTTAACTATGGCTACACCTTC
D gene: NA; clone size: NA; CDR3 length: 13; V gene: TRBV12-3/TRBV12-4; J gene: TRBJ1-2; CDR3 protein: CASSFSGSGGYTF; CDR3 DNA: TGTGCCAGCAGTTTCTCGGGTTCGGGCGGCTACACCTTC
D gene: TRBD2; clone size: NA; CDR3 length: 17; V gene: TRBV2; J gene: TRBJ2-4; CDR3 protein: CASSATRGAIAKNIQYF; CDR3 DNA: TGTGCCAGCAGTGCAACGCGGGGGGCCATAGCCAAAAACATTCAGTACTTC
D gene: NA; clone size: NA; CDR3 length: 16; V gene: TRBV10-3; J gene: TRBJ1-1; CDR3 protein: CAISGIGRLGNTEAFF; CDR3 DNA: TGTGCCATCAGTGGTATAGGTCGCCTGGGGAACACTGAAGCTTTCTTT
D gene: TRBD1; clone size: NA; CDR3 length: 16; V gene: TRBV10-3; J gene: TRBJ1-5; CDR3 protein: CAISDLDRGVNQPQHF; CDR3 DNA: TGTGCCATCAGTGACCTAGACAGGGGCGTAAATCAGCCCCAGCATTTT
D gene: TRBD2; clone size: NA; CDR3 length: 17; V gene: TRBV19; J gene: TRBJ2-3; CDR3 protein: CASSIMGVRLAGDTQYF; CDR3 DNA: TGTGCCAGTAGTATCATGGGAGTGCGGCTAGCGGGGGACACGCAGTATTTT
D gene: TRBD1; clone size: NA; CDR3 length: 14; V gene: TRBV7-2; J gene: TRBJ1-1; CDR3 protein: CASSSTREGAGAFF; CDR3 DNA: TGTGCCAGCAGCTCAACGCGCGAGGGGGCGGGAGCTTTCTTT
D gene: NA; clone size: NA; CDR3 length: 16; V gene: TRBV7-2; J gene: TRBJ1-1; CDR3 protein: CASSLAFGARATEAFF; CDR3 DNA: TGTGCCAGCAGCTTAGCTTTCGGGGCAAGGGCTACTGAAGCTTTCTTT
D gene: NA; clone size: NA; CDR3 length: 14; V gene: TRBV5-8; J gene: TRBJ1-1; CDR3 protein: CASSKSWGNTEAFF; CDR3 DNA: TGTGCCAGCAGCAAATCGTGGGGGAATACTGAAGCTTTCTTT
D gene: TRBD2; clone size: NA; CDR3 length: 16; V gene: TRBV7-3; J gene: TRBJ2-1; CDR3 protein: CASSLTGLAGGNEQFF; CDR3 DNA: TGTGCCAGCAGCTTGACTGGACTAGCGGGGGGCAATGAGCAGTTCTTC
D gene: NA; clone size: NA; CDR3 length: 16; V gene: TRBV5-4; J gene: TRBJ1-1; CDR3 protein: CASSRGQQRESTEAFF; CDR3 DNA: TGTGCCAGCAGCCGAGGACAACAAAGGGAAAGCACTGAAGCTTTCTTT
D gene: NA; clone size: NA; CDR3 length: 12; V gene: TRBV20-1; J gene: TRBJ1-4; CDR3 protein: CSASGWDEKLFF; CDR3 DNA: TGCAGTGCTAGTGGATGGGATGAAAAACTGTTTTTT
D gene: NA; clone size: NA; CDR3 length: 16; V gene: TRBV5-1; J gene: TRBJ1-1; CDR3 protein: CASSLAGPTVLTEAFF; CDR3 DNA: TGCGCCAGCAGCCTGGCCGGCCCGACAGTCCTCACTGAAGCTTTCTTT
D gene: TRBD1; clone size: few; CDR3 length: 14; V gene: TRBV6-5; J gene: TRBJ2-3; CDR3 protein: CASSQTGVTDTQYF; CDR3 DNA: TGTGCCAGCAGTCAAACAGGGGTCACAGATACGCAGTATTTT
D gene: TRBD2; clone size: NA; CDR3 length: 13; V gene: TRBV5-6; J gene: TRBJ2-5; CDR3 protein: CASSPGLAETQYF; CDR3 DNA: TGTGCCAGCAGCCCGGGACTAGCGGAGACCCAGTACTTC
D gene: TRBD1; clone size: NA; CDR3 length: 15; V gene: TRBV2; J gene: TRBJ2-2; CDR3 protein: CASSEDRGGTGELFF; CDR3 DNA: TGTGCCAGCAGTGAGGACAGGGGGGGGACCGGGGAGCTGTTTTTT
D gene: NA; clone size: NA; CDR3 length: 13; V gene: TRBV5-6; J gene: TRBJ1-1; CDR3 protein: CASRTQGNTEAFF; CDR3 DNA: TGTGCCAGCAGAACTCAGGGGAACACTGAAGCTTTCTTT
D gene: NA; clone size: NA; CDR3 length: 15; V gene: TRBV6-6; J gene: TRBJ1-4; CDR3 protein: CASSYEWQGSGKLFF; CDR3 DNA: TGTGCCAGCAGTTACGAATGGCAGGGGAGCGGAAAACTGTTTTTT
D gene: TRBD1; clone size: NA; CDR3 length: 16; V gene: TRBV6-2/TRBV6-3; J gene: TRBJ2-3; CDR3 protein: CASSTRDRGSPDTQYF; CDR3 DNA: TGTGCCAGCAGCACCAGGGACAGGGGGTCTCCAGATACGCAGTATTTT
D gene: NA; clone size: NA; CDR3 length: 13; V gene: TRBV6-5; J gene: TRBJ1-1; CDR3 protein: CASRDPPDTEAFF; CDR3 DNA: TGTGCCAGCAGGGACCCGCCGGACACTGAAGCTTTCTTT
D gene: NA; clone size: NA; CDR3 length: 13; V gene: TRBV5-1; J gene: TRBJ2-5; CDR3 protein: CASSLPAEETQYF; CDR3 DNA: TGCGCCAGCAGCTTGCCGGCGGAGGAGACCCAGTACTTC
D gene: NA; clone size: NA; CDR3 length: 13; V gene: TRBV2; J gene: TRBJ2-5; CDR3 protein: CASGMGAQETQYF; CDR3 DNA: TGTGCCAGCGGTATGGGGGCTCAAGAGACCCAGTACTTC
D gene: NA; clone size: NA; CDR3 length: 13; V gene: TRBV5-1; J gene: TRBJ2-3; CDR3 protein: CASSLEGADTQYF; CDR3 DNA: TGCGCCAGCAGCTTGGAGGGAGCAGATACGCAGTATTTT
D gene: NA; clone size: NA; CDR3 length: 16; V gene: TRBV28; J gene: TRBJ2-1; CDR3 protein: CASSSSRPDVYNEQFF; CDR3 DNA: TGTGCCAGCAGTTCCTCCCGGCCGGATGTATACAATGAGCAGTTCTTC
D gene: TRBD1; clone size: few; CDR3 length: 16; V gene: TRBV9; J gene: TRBJ1-2; CDR3 protein: CASSAPGQGALYGYTF; CDR3 DNA: TGTGCCAGCAGCGCACCGGGACAGGGGGCCCTCTATGGCTACACCTTC
D gene: NA; clone size: NA; CDR3 length: 14; V gene: TRBV10-2; J gene: TRBJ1-6; CDR3 protein: CASSVQVKGSPLHF; CDR3 DNA: TGCGCCAGCAGTGTTCAGGTTAAAGGTTCACCCCTCCACTTT
D gene: NA; clone size: NA; CDR3 length: 12; V gene: TRBV24-1; J gene: TRBJ1-5; CDR3 protein: CATSDFAEPQHF; CDR3 DNA: TGTGCCACCAGTGATTTTGCCGAGCCCCAGCATTTT
D gene: NA; clone size: NA; CDR3 length: 11; V gene: TRBV2; J gene: TRBJ1-2; CDR3 protein: CASRGLDGYTF; CDR3 DNA: TGTGCCAGCAGGGGACTCGATGGCTACACCTTC
D gene: NA; clone size: NA; CDR3 length: 12; V gene: TRBV7-2; J gene: TRBJ1-2; CDR3 protein: CASSLTAGGYTF; CDR3 DNA: TGTGCCAGCAGCTTAACAGCGGGTGGCTACACCTTC